A single sample gave rise to the 10 T cell receptor beta chains below, sequenced in a study of identifying expanded T cells in peripheral blood. Assay: immunoSEQ multiplex PCR; the TCRdb copy retains only in-frame clones and omits some. The sample yields tens of thousands of clones, approximately 89% seen once. Sequenced input: blood. Source of these receptors: a person between 18 and 75 years old in good health.

This clone was counted only a few times. The chain joins TRBV6-9 to TRBJ1-1; no clear D gene. The V end was cut by 7 bases, the J end by 4 bases, with 31 bases between. Germline loops: CDR1 MNHGY, CDR2 SVAAGI. The CDR3 runs 19 residues. CDR3 bases: TGTGCCAGCACTGACCAACCCCCCAGGTATGAGGTAAAGGGCACTGAAGCTTTCTTT. Translated: CASTDQPPRYEVKGTEAFF.

V is TRBV6-5 and J is TRBJ2-5; D might be TRBD1 (5 bases). The CDR3 extends over 14 amino acids. Trimming shortened V by 2 bases and J by 5 bases, and 12 bases separated the two germline ends. The germline gives CDR1 MNHEY, CDR2 SVGAGI. CDR3 nucleotide sequence: TGTGCCAGCAGTTACAGGGGCAGTAGGGAGACCCAGTACTTC. This codes for CASSYRGSRETQYF.

This chain joins TRBV5-4 and TRBJ2-2, with D perhaps matching TRBD2 (5 bases). Germline CDR1 SGHNT, CDR2 YYREEE (reference sequence). V was trimmed by 1 base and J by 4 bases, leaving 17 bases between them. The CDR3 extends over 17 amino acids. The CDR3 bases are TGTGCCAGCAGCTTGCAATGGACCACGGACTTCACCGGGGAGCTGTTTTTT. As protein: CASSLQWTTDFTGELFF.

The chain joins TRBV29-1 to TRBJ2-3; D may correspond to TRBD1 or TRBD2 (5 bases each). Trimming shortened V by 7 bases and J by 1 base, and 12 bases separated the two germline ends. Germline CDR1 SQVTM, CDR2 ANQGSEA. The CDR3 contains 13 residues. The CDR3 DNA is TGCAGCGGGTCTCAGGGACGCACAGATACGCAGTATTTT. Its translation is CSGSQGRTDTQYF.

V usage is TRBV5-4 and J usage is TRBJ2-7; 8 bases align to TRBD2. V was pared by 3 bases and J by 0 bases, with 5 bases of the junction left unmatched. From germline, CDR1 is SGHNT and CDR2 YYREEE (reference sequence). The CDR3 sequence is 15 residues long. The CDR3: CASSWGLGSSYEQYF. Here the CDR3 DNA reads TGTGCCAGCAGCTGGGGACTAGGTAGCTCCTACGAGCAGTACTTC.

The V and J genes are TRBV7-8 and TRBJ2-3; D may match TRBD1 or TRBD2 (5 bases each). This CDR3 spans 16 amino acids. Trimming removed 5 bases from V and 3 bases from J, with 18 bases in between. The V gene's germline CDR1 is SGHVS and CDR2 FQNEAQ. CDR3 nucleotide sequence: TGTGCCAGCAGCCAACGGCTAGGGACGTTAACAGATACGCAGTATTTT. Its translation is CASSQRLGTLTDTQYF.

This chain connects TRBV5-1 to TRBJ2-7; 7 nucleotides match TRBD2. CDR3 length: 14 residues. Germline V gene sequence: CDR1 SGHRS, CDR2 YFSETQ. After removal of 1 base from V and 1 base from J, the junction contained 2 bases not matched to a gene. CDR3 nucleotide sequence: TGCGCCAGCAGCTTGAGCGGGGTTTCCTACGAGCAGTACTTC. Its protein product is CASSLSGVSYEQYF.

The count of this clone is one. This chain connects TRBV25-1 to TRBJ2-7; TRBD1 matches at 7 bases. Germline CDR1 MGHDK, CDR2 SYGVNS. This CDR3 contains 14 residues. The trim removed 4 bases at V and 1 base at J, leaving 4 bases unmatched. The CDR3 DNA reads as TGTGCCAGCAGTGGTGACAGGGAATCCTACGAGCAGTACTTC. Protein sequence: CASSGDRESYEQYF.

This clone was recorded many times. The chain uses TRBV5-1 and TRBJ2-3; D may match TRBD1 or TRBD2 (5 bases each). This CDR3 is built from 15 residues. Germline loops: CDR1 SGHRS, CDR2 YFSETQ. The V end lost 0 bases, the J end lost 4 bases, and 12 bases lay between the germline ends. CDR3 DNA sequence: TGCGCCAGCAGCTTGGGAGGGGCCGTGGCAGATACGCAGTATTTT. This gives the protein CASSLGGAVADTQYF.

The chain recombines TRBV5-1 with TRBJ2-3, with 9 bases aligning to TRBD2. This CDR3 is 15 amino acids long. Trimming removed 0 bases from V and 4 bases from J; junction bases left unmatched: 3. Per the germline V gene, CDR1 is SGHRS and CDR2 is YFSETQ. CDR3 region: CASSLDVAGADTQYF. DNA of the CDR3: TGCGCCAGCAGCTTGGATGTAGCGGGGGCAGATACGCAGTATTTT.